This TCR beta chain was sequenced in a study of T cell changes during pregnancy in multiple sclerosis. Comments on this clone: A read error may produce the germline difference seen at one junction end.

The germline gives CDR1 LGHNA, CDR2 YNFKEQ. The CDR3 runs to 17 residues. Sequencing was performed with immunoSEQ multiplex PCR; in TCRdb, only in-frame clones are kept and a portion is missing. The sample lists tens of thousands of clones, about 94% occurring once. This receptor was taken from a female donor with multiple sclerosis, enrolled in a pregnancy study. The material was CD8+ T cells from peripheral blood mononuclear cells, obtained in the first trimester of pregnancy. The rearrangement links TRBV4-2 to TRBJ2-5; 9 nucleotides line up with TRBD2. CDR3 DNA sequence: TGTGCCAGCAGCCAACCAGTCGTGCTAGCGGGAAGAGAGGCCCAGTACTTC. This sequence encodes CASSQPVVLAGREAQYF.